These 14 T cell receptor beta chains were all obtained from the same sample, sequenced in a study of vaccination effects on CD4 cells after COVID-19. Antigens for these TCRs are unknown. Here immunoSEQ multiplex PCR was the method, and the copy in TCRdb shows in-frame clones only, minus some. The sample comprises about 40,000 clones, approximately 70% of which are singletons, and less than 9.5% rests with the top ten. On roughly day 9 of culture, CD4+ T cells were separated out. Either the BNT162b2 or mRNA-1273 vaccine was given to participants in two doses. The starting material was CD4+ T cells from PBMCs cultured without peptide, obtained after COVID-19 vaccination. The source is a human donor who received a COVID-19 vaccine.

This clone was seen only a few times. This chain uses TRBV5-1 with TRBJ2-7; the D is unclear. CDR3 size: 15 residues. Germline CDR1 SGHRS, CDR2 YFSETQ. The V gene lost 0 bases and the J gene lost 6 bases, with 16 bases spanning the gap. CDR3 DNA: TGCGCCAGCAGCTTGGCCCCTAGTTCTCTAGGCGAGCAGTACTTC. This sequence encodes CASSLAPSSLGEQYF.

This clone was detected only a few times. CDR3: CASSLARGSTEAFF. Here the CDR3 DNA reads TGTGCCAGCAGCTTAGCGCGGGGTTCCACTGAAGCTTTCTTT. The rearrangement links TRBV7-2 to TRBJ1-1; D is unresolved. This CDR3 region has 14 residues. CDR1 and CDR2 from the germline V gene are SGHTA and FQGNSA. With 0 bases removed from V and 4 bases from J, the gap between germline ends came to 9 bases. Full variable domain (rest looked up from reference TRBV7-2 and TRBJ1-1): GAGVSQSPSNKVTEKGKDVELRCDPISGHTALYWYRQSLGQGLEFLIYFQGNSAPDKSGLPSDRFSAERTGGSVSTLTIQRTQQEDSAVYLCASSLARGSTEAFFGQGTRLTVV.

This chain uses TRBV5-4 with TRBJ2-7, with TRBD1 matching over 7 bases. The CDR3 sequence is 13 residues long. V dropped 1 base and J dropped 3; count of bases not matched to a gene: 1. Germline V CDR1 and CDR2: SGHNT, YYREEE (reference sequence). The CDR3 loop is CASSLNRGYEQYF. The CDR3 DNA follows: TGTGCCAGCAGCTTGAACAGGGGCTACGAGCAGTACTTC.

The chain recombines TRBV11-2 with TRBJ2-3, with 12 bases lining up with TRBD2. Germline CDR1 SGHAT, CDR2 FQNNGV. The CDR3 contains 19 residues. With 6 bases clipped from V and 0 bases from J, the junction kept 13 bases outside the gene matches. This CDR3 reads CASRGIRLAGGLSTDTQYF. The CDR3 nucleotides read TGTGCCAGCAGGGGGATCAGGCTAGCGGGGGGGCTAAGCACAGATACGCAGTATTTT.

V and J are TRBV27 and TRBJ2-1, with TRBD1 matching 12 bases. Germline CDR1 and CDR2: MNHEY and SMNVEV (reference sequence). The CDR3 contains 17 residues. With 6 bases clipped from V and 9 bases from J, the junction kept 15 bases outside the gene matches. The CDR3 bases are TGTGCCAGCAGCCTACTTGGGAGAGGGACAGGGGGCGTTGAGCAGTTCTTC. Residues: CASSLLGRGTGGVEQFF.

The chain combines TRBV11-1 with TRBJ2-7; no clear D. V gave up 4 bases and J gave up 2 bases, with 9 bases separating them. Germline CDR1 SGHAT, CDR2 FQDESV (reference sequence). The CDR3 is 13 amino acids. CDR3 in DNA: TGTGCCAGCAGCTCCGAGATTCCCTACGAGCAGTACTTC. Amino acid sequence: CASSSEIPYEQYF.

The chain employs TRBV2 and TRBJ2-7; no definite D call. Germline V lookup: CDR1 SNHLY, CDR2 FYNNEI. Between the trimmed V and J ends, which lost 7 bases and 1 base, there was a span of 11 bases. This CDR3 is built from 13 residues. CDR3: CASTTGPSYEQYF. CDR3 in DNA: TGTGCCAGCACCACGGGCCCTTCCTACGAGCAGTACTTC.

As DNA, the CDR3 is TGTGCCAGCAGTGACGGGACAGGGGCTGTTTATGGCTACACCTTC. Its protein is CASSDGTGAVYGYTF. The rearrangement joins TRBV6-4 to TRBJ1-2; TRBD1 matches at 10 bases. The CDR3 contains 15 residues. With 2 bases clipped from V and 5 bases from J, the junction kept 5 bases outside the gene matches. From germline, CDR1 is MRHNA and CDR2 SNTAGT.

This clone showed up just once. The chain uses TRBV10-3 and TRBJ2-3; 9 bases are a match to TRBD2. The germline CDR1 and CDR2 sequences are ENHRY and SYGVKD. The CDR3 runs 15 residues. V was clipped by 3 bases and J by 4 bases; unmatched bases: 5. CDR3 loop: CAISDTAGGPDTQYF. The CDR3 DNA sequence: TGTGCCATCAGTGATACGGCGGGGGGGCCAGATACGCAGTATTTT.

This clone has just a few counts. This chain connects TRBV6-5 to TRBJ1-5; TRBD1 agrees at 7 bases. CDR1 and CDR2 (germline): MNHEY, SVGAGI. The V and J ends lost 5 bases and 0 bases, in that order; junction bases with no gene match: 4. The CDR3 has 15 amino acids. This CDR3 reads CASSQGTVSNQPQHF. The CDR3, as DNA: TGTGCCAGCAGTCAGGGGACAGTTAGCAATCAGCCCCAGCATTTT.

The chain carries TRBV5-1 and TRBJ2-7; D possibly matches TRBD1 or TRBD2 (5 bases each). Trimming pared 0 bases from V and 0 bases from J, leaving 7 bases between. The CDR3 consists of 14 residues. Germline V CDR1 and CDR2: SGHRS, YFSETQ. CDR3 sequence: CASSLDGGSYEQYF. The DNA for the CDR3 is TGCGCCAGCAGCTTGGATGGGGGCTCCTACGAGCAGTACTTC.

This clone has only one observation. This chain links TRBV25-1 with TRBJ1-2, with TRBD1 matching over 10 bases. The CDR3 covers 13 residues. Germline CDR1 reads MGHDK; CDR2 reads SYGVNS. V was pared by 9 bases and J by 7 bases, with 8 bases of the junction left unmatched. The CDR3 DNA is TGTGCCAGTAATGGAGGGACAGGGGCTGGCTACACCTTC. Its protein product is CASNGGTGAGYTF.

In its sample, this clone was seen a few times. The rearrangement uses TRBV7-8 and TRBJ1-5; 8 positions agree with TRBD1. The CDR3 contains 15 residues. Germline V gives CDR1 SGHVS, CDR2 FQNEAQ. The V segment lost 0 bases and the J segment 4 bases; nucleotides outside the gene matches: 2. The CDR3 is CASSLAWTGNQPQHF. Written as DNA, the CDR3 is TGTGCCAGCAGCTTAGCATGGACAGGGAATCAGCCCCAGCATTTT.

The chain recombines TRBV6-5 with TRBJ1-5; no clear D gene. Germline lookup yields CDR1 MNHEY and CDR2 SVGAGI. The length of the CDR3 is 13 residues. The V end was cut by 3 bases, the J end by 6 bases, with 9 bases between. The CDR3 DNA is TGTGCCAGCAGTTATGGCGGCTCTCAGCCCCAGCATTTT. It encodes CASSYGGSQPQHF.